This is a list of T cell receptor beta chains from one sample in a study of blood T cell repertoires in COVID-19. Sequencing used immunoSEQ multiplex PCR; TCRdb keeps in-frame clones, though not all of them. The sample lists hundreds of thousands of clones, around 84% occurring once. Material for sequencing was peripheral blood. Source of these receptors: a man aged 25 to 40 with active or convalescent COVID-19. Both conserved end residues are part of each CDR3. The D gene is left open where the match is weak. Rows give clone size only sometimes, using once, few, many, or a class for an expanded clone.

TRBJ1-5 | TRBV2 | . | . | CASRQYSNQPQHF | TGTGCCAGCAGACAATATAGCAATCAGCCCCAGCATTTT
TRBJ1-2 | TRBV28 | . | . | CASSSNTGDGYTF | TGTGCCAGCAGTTCCAACACGGGGGATGGCTACACCTTC
TRBJ1-2 | TRBV7-9 | . | TRBD1 | CASSRQGQGRNGYTF | TGTGCCAGCAGCCGGCAGGGACAGGGCCGTAATGGCTACACCTTC
TRBJ1-1 | TRBV6-4 | few | . | CASSAMGQGSEAFF | TGTGCCAGCAGTGCGATGGGGCAGGGTTCTGAAGCTTTCTTT
TRBJ2-7 | TRBV6-2/TRBV6-3 | . | . | CASSYSSSTYEQYF | TGTGCCAGCAGTTACTCCTCTAGCACCTACGAGCAGTACTTC
TRBJ2-6 | TRBV5-1 | . | . | CASSLARGANVLTF | TGCGCCAGCAGCTTGGCCAGAGGGGCCAACGTCCTGACTTTC
TRBJ1-1 | TRBV6-6 | . | . | CAMGSMNTEAFF | TGTGCCATGGGGAGCATGAACACTGAAGCTTTCTTT
TRBJ1-2 | TRBV12-3/TRBV12-4 | . | . | CASSLRGFLGYTF | TGTGCCAGCAGTTTAAGGGGTTTTCTTGGCTACACCTTC
TRBJ1-2 | TRBV3-1/TRBV3-2 | . | . | CASSHIRRGYTF | TGTGCCAGCAGCCATATTAGGAGAGGCTACACCTTC
TRBJ1-1 | TRBV29-1 | . | TRBD1 | CSVVYRGNTEAFF | TGCAGCGTTGTATACAGGGGGAACACTGAAGCTTTCTTT
TRBJ2-5 | TRBV5-1 | . | TRBD2 | CASKTGLAGALQETQYF | TGCGCCAGCAAAACAGGACTAGCGGGGGCCCTACAAGAGACCCAGTACTTC
TRBJ1-2 | TRBV5-1 | . | TRBD1 | CASSYGTGEGYTF | TGCGCCAGCAGCTATGGGACAGGGGAAGGCTACACCTTC
TRBJ2-7 | TRBV7-9 | . | TRBD1 | CASSLADREMYEQYF | TGTGCCAGCAGCTTAGCGGACAGGGAAATGTACGAGCAGTACTTC
TRBJ2-2 | TRBV6-2/TRBV6-3 | . | . | CASSYWPNTGELFF | TGTGCCAGCAGTTACTGGCCTAACACCGGGGAGCTGTTTTTT
TRBJ2-7 | TRBV5-4 | . | . | CASSLAGVGEQYF | TGTGCCAGCAGCTTGGCGGGGGTTGGTGAGCAGTACTTC
TRBJ2-7 | TRBV18 | once | TRBD1 | CASSPGRTGAEQYF | TGTGCCAGCTCACCGGGCAGGACAGGAGCCGAGCAGTACTTC
TRBJ2-7 | TRBV27 | . | . | CASSLSSRQSYEQYF | TGTGCCAGCAGTTTATCCTCCAGGCAATCCTACGAGCAGTACTTC